This TCR beta chain was retrieved from a study of cytomegalovirus exposure and HLA in healthy donors. The study's findings and limits: Follow-up analysis found HLA locus-dependent TCR association rates, highest for DRB1 and lowest for HLA-C. Among the CMV-associated chains, a few were confirmed in vitro as specific for CMV antigens.

This CDR3 comprises 16 residues. This clone was recorded once. The antigen is not known. Use of 60 Vbeta and 13 Jbeta primers characterized the PCR. The assay was immunoSEQ multiplex PCR, and TCRdb's table has in-frame clones only and misses some. The sample records roughly 120,000 clones, around 79% being singletons. V gene TRBV1 combines with J gene TRBJ2-1; the table names TRBD2, a call not compared with the DNA. TRBV1 is a pseudogene segment. The clonotype comes from a woman between 18 and 29 years old in good health and CMV-seronegative. The sample was PBMCs. CDR3 sequence: CTSSQGSGGAVGEQFF. The CDR3 DNA is TGCACCAGCAGCCAAGGGAGCGGGGGGGCAGTGGGTGAGCAGTTCTTC.